This T cell receptor beta chain was identified during a study of T cell responses to AZD1222 COVID-19 vaccine. Overall study results and limits: Vaccine-associated CD4 TCRs spanned spike, dominant at 160-218 and 743-854. Donors, mostly white British, included more females; clonal diversity was possibly underestimated.

Trimming took 0 bases from V and 7 from J, leaving 10 bases between them. CDR3 length: 14 amino acids. Looked up from germline, CDR1 is MNHEY and CDR2 is SVGAGI. Libraries were prepared by immunoSEQ multiplex PCR; TCRdb keeps only in-frame clonotypes and omits some of them. The table records fewer than 150,000 clones, approximately 90% of them present only once. The sample holds one count of this clone. Its matching antigen is unknown. The sample here was peripheral blood, taken 28 days after the second AZD1222 dose. The rearrangement uses TRBV6-5 and TRBJ2-1; D gene unclear. The sequence was obtained from an adult who received the AZD1222 COVID-19 vaccine. The CDR3 coding sequence is TGTGCCAGCAGTTACTCGGGATTGCAGAATGAGCAGTTCTTC. It codes for CASSYSGLQNEQFF.